This TCR beta chain was profiled in a study of post-analysis software for immune sequencing data. Concerning this clonotype itself: Its specificity is not known.

Study-wide results and caveats: There were several TRBV segments more frequent in patients than controls, and TRBV5-6, TRBV5-1 and TRBV20-1 were among them. Controls significantly exceeded multiple sclerosis patients in normalized Chao1 diversity.

The CDR3 contains 17 residues. Germline-derived CDR1 and CDR2 are SGHVS and FQNEAQ. Trimming took 5 bases from V and 4 from J; bases not matched to a gene: 8. TCR beta libraries were prepared from cDNA with unique molecular identifiers. Input amounts of 1 to 10 million T cells were used. These gave around 500,000 cDNA molecules, so each molecule approximated one T cell. One entry per CDR3 protein, called by TCRdb with MiXCR from the PCR reads. The sample lists 750,000 to 950,000 distinct CDR3 sequences, roughly 58% occurring once. The origin of this receptor is a girl aged 5 to 17 with multiple sclerosis. This chain links TRBV7-8 with TRBJ2-3, with TRBD2 matching over 14 bases. The material sequenced was blood. The CDR3 spells CASSPTRLAGGSDTQYF. The DNA of the CDR3 is TGTGCCAGCAGCCCTACCCGACTAGCGGGGGGGTCAGATACGCAGTATTTT.